This TCR beta chain is drawn from a study of cytomegalovirus exposure and HLA in healthy donors. Points from the study as a whole: Some V segments could not be told apart, so they were left out, TRBV6-2 and TRBV6-3 among them. Certain sequence variants were highly shared and formed a cluster, and this cluster was likely a sequencing artifact. The later analysis indicated that the majority of CMV-associated TCR beta chains appeared HLA-restricted.

On this clone: Its antigen is as yet unknown.

It was with 60 Vbeta and 13 Jbeta primers that the PCR ran. As processed by the authors: Later work found around 80 million unique TCR beta chains, with approximately 12 million shared. This table comes from immunoSEQ multiplex PCR, and its TCRdb copy is limited to in-frame clones, with some not included. Clone size and V and J calls were adopted from that table, with D and trimming inferred from the DNA. The data contain roughly 100,000 clones, approximately 79% of them singletons. This CDR3 region has 15 residues. V shed 5 bases, J shed 4 bases, and the junction held 10 bases outside the gene matches. Germline V gene data show CDR1 as MDHEN and CDR2 as SYDVKM.

This chain connects TRBV28 to TRBJ2-7, with 8 bases that match TRBD2. Sequenced input: PBMCs. The sequence was obtained from a man aged 60 to 75 in good health and CMV-seropositive. The CDR3 DNA sequence: TGTGCCAGCAGTCTCCACGGGGCTAGCGGGTACGAGCAGTACTTC. Residues: CASSLHGASGYEQYF.